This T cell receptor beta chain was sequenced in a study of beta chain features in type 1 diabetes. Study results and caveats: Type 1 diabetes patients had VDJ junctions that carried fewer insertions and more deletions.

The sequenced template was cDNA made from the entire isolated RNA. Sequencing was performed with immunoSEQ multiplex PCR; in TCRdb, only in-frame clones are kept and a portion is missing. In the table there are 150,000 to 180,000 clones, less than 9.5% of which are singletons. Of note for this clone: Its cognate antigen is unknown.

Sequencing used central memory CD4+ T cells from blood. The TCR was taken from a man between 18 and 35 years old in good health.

CDR3 in amino acids: CASSSGGLEWETQYF. The CDR3 DNA reads as TGTGCCAGCAGCTCCGGGGGACTAGAATGGGAGACCCAGTACTTC. The chain recombines TRBV11-3 with TRBJ2-5; 8 nucleotides align to TRBD2. The germline V gene encodes CDR1 SGHNT and CDR2 YENEEA. J gave up 5 bases and V 4 bases, and 9 bases lay outside the gene matches. The CDR3 has 15 residues.